The 17 T cell receptor beta chains reported below all come from one sample, sequenced in a study of T cells in Graves' hyperthyroidism and ophthalmopathy. TCR beta CDR3 regions were amplified from RNA transcripts. A set of HTBI primers served as the primers for a first-round RT-PCR of the TCR CDR3. Using its own MiXCR run on the multiplex PCR reads, TCRdb lists one record per CDR3 protein. The repertoire holds around 600,000 distinct CDR3 sequences, with approximately 15% as singletons. The sample consisted of blood. These receptors all stem from a woman between 18 and 30 years old with Graves' ophthalmopathy.

The V call is TRBV6-2 or TRBV6-3, the J call TRBJ2-1; 7 bases align to TRBD2. Germline assignment: CDR1 MNHEY and CDR2 SVGEGT. The J segment lost 0 bases and the V segment lost 4 bases, leaving 6 bases of the junction unmatched. The CDR3 has 16 residues. This chain's CDR3 is CASSFSLAASYNEQFF. The CDR3 coding sequence is TGTGCCAGCAGTTTTAGTCTAGCGGCCTCCTACAATGAGCAGTTCTTC.

This sequence joins TRBV7-9 and TRBJ2-7; 9 nucleotides match TRBD2. Trimming at V came to 2 bases and at J to 9 bases, leaving 8 bases not matched to a gene. CDR3 length equals 14 residues. Germline V gene data show CDR1 as SEHNR and CDR2 as FQNEAQ (reference sequence). This CDR3 is CASSLLAGLTAQYF. In DNA, the CDR3 is TGTGCCAGCAGCTTACTAGCGGGGCTGACGGCGCAGTACTTC.

This clonotype was seen at least ten times. The chain joins TRBV5-1 to TRBJ2-1; 7 nucleotides line up with TRBD2. Germline V gives CDR1 SGHRS, CDR2 YFSETQ. The J segment lost 3 bases and the V segment lost 0 bases, leaving 9 bases of the junction unmatched. The CDR3 is 17 amino acids. CDR3 loop: CASSLAPAGVSYNEQFF. The CDR3, as DNA: TGCGCCAGCAGCTTGGCACCTGCGGGAGTTAGCTACAATGAGCAGTTCTTC.

This clonotype has at least ten counts. In nucleotides, the CDR3 is TGTGCCAGCAGTTCTCTCACTGAAGACGAGCAGTACTTC. Encoded protein: CASSSLTEDEQYF. This sequence joins TRBV28 and TRBJ2-7; D remains unclear. The CDR3 contains 13 residues. CDR1 is MDHEN, CDR2 SYDVKM, per germline. V gave up 4 bases and J gave up 5 bases, with 12 bases separating them.

The sample holds a few counts of this clonotype. The chain has TRBV28 and TRBJ1-6; D is unresolved. The germline gives CDR1 MDHEN, CDR2 SYDVKM. This CDR3 comprises 15 residues. The ends were cut back, 3 bases at V and 4 bases at J, with 10 bases in the middle. CDR3 residues: CASSFFPLYNSPLHF. CDR3 DNA sequence: TGTGCCAGCAGTTTCTTTCCCCTATATAATTCACCCCTCCACTTT.

This clonotype occurred many times. The chain recombines TRBV6-2 or TRBV6-3 with TRBJ2-7, with TRBD2 matching over 7 bases. Germline V gene data show CDR1 as MNHEY and CDR2 as SVGEGT. CDR3 length: 17 amino acids. The V and J ends lost 0 bases and 2 bases, in that order; junction bases with no gene match: 10. The CDR3 is CASSYSRYRGVPYEQYF. CDR3 bases: TGTGCCAGCAGTTACTCCAGGTACCGGGGGGTTCCCTACGAGCAGTACTTC.

About this clonotype: This may arise from a read error, as a much more abundant clone is one base away. V usage is TRBV30 and J usage is TRBJ1-1; a possible D gene is TRBD1 (5 bases). Looked up from germline, CDR1 is GTSNPN and CDR2 is SVGIG (reference sequence). The CDR3 length is 13 residues. V was pared by 3 bases and J by 8 bases, with 16 bases between. For the CDR3, the DNA is TGTGCCTGGAGGACCGGGACGGCCGGAGAAGCTTTCTTT. It codes for CAWRTGTAGEAFF.

This clonotype was detected a few times. Just one base apart from a much larger clone, this may be a read error. This chain joins TRBV7-8 and TRBJ1-1, with unresolved D. This CDR3 has 18 amino acids. CDR1 SGHVS and CDR2 FQNEAQ come from the germline V gene. CDR3 sequence reads: CASSLGLNVGAMNAEAFF. The CDR3 DNA follows: TGTGCCAGCAGCCTTGGGCTGAACGTCGGAGCTATGAACGCTGAAGCTTTCTTT.

This clonotype was seen repeatedly, ten times or more. V gene TRBV11-2 combines with J gene TRBJ1-1; no firm D call. This CDR3 is 15 amino acids long. Germline CDR1 reads SGHAT; CDR2 reads FQNNGV. V dropped 2 bases and J dropped 0 bases, with 10 bases sitting between them. The DNA of the CDR3 is TGTGCCAGCAGCTTAAGATCGATTATGAACACTGAAGCTTTCTTT. Translated: CASSLRSIMNTEAFF.

This clonotype was observed a handful of times. The J gene is TRBJ1-2, the V gene TRBV7-2; a possible D gene is TRBD1 (5 bases). The CDR3 is 16 residues long. Germline CDR1 SGHTA, CDR2 FQGNSA. V lost 3 bases, J lost 0 bases, and 14 bases lay in between. CDR3 nucleotides: TGTGCCAGCAGCTTGGGAGGGCAGGGATCTAACTATGGCTACACCTTC. Its translation: CASSLGGQGSNYGYTF.

This clonotype has ten or more counts. The chain links TRBV18 to TRBJ1-5, with D perhaps TRBD1 (5 bases). The germline CDR1 and CDR2 sequences are KGHSH and LQKENI. This CDR3 is built from 15 residues. V lost 2 bases, J lost 4 bases, and 12 bases lay in between. CDR3 amino acids: CASSPNGGANQPQHF. The CDR3 nucleotides read TGTGCCAGCTCACCAAACGGGGGTGCGAATCAGCCCCAGCATTTT. Based on the CDR3 plus reference TRBV18 and TRBJ1-5, the full variable domain is NAGVMQNPRHLVRRRGQEARLRCSPMKGHSHVYWYRQLPEEGLKFMVYLQKENIIDESGMPKERFSAEFPKEGPSILRIQQVVRGDSAAYFCASSPNGGANQPQHFGDGTRLSIL.

This clonotype was seen many times. The chain is built from TRBV28 and TRBJ1-4; the D is unclear. The V end lost 4 bases, the J end lost 4 bases, and 16 bases lay between the germline ends. The CDR3 sequence is 16 residues long. Germline CDR1 is MDHEN and CDR2 is SYDVKM. The CDR3 here is CASSSRFFKNNEKLFF. The CDR3 coding sequence is TGTGCCAGCAGTTCTAGGTTTTTTAAGAATAATGAAAAACTGTTTTTT.

This clonotype was seen repeatedly, ten times or more. The chain joins TRBV7-2 to TRBJ2-1, with TRBD2 matching 9 bases. The CDR3 runs to 16 residues. Germline V gene data show CDR1 as SGHTA and CDR2 as FQGNSA. J lost 7 bases, V lost 5 bases, and 12 bases had no gene match. The CDR3 protein is CASSPGSGSWWNEQFF. DNA of the CDR3: TGTGCCAGCAGCCCTGGTAGCGGGAGCTGGTGGAATGAGCAGTTCTTC.

This clonotype was recorded once. The chain employs TRBV4-3 and TRBJ1-2, with D maybe TRBD1 (6 bases). This CDR3 has 16 amino acids. With 3 bases removed from V and 5 bases from J, the gap between germline ends came to 19 bases. Germline CDR1 and CDR2: LGHNA and YSLEER. The CDR3 nucleotides are TGCGCCAGCAGCCAGGAAAAACCGGGACACAGATATGGCTACACCTTC. It specifies CASSQEKPGHRYGYTF.

This clonotype was recorded many times. This chain connects TRBV6-1 to TRBJ1-1; weak D call: TRBD1 (5 bases). The germline V gene encodes CDR1 MNHNS and CDR2 SASEGT. Trimming pared 4 bases from V and 5 bases from J, leaving 17 bases between. The CDR3 consists of 15 residues. In DNA, the CDR3 is TGTGCCAGCAGTGCCGGGGCAGGGAGATTGACTGAAGCTTTCTTT. Its translation is CASSAGAGRLTEAFF.

The chain recombines TRBV4-1 with TRBJ2-1, with D maybe TRBD2 (5 bases). Germline V gene data show CDR1 as MGHRA and CDR2 as YSYEKL. The germline V and J ends were trimmed by 1 base and 0 bases, with 10 bases remaining between them. This CDR3 contains 16 residues. CDR3 protein: CASSQAAGSSYNEQFF. In nucleotides, the CDR3 is TGCGCCAGCAGCCAAGCGGCGGGCAGCTCCTACAATGAGCAGTTCTTC.

This clonotype was counted ten times or more. This sequence joins TRBV7-8 and TRBJ2-1; TRBD2 matches at 12 bases. The CDR3 has 14 amino acids. Trimming cost V 7 bases and J 8 bases; bases outside gene matches: 6. The germline V gene encodes CDR1 SGHVS and CDR2 FQNEAQ. The CDR3 DNA follows: TGTGCCAGCACCCCACTAGCGGGAGGTGATGAGCAGTTCTTC. As protein: CASTPLAGGDEQFF.